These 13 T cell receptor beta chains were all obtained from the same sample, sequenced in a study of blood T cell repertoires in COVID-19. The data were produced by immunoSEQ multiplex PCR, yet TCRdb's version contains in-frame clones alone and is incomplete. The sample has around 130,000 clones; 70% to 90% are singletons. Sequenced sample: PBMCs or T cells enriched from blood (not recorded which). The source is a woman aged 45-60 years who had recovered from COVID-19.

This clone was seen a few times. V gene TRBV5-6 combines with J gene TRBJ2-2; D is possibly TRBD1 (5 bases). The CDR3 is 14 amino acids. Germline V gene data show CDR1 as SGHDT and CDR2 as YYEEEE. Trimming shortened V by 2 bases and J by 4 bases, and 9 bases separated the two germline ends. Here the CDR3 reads CASSFQGSTGELFF. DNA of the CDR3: TGTGCCAGCAGCTTTCAGGGTAGCACCGGGGAGCTGTTTTTT.

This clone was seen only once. In DNA, the CDR3 is TGTGCCAGCAGCCGTAGCGGGGGCCAAGAGACCCAGTACTTC. It codes for CASSRSGGQETQYF. V usage is TRBV3-1 (or the pseudogene TRBV3-2) and J usage is TRBJ2-5, with TRBD2 matching 9 bases. Germline CDR1 reads LGHDT; CDR2 reads YNNKEL (reference sequence). The CDR3 spans 14 residues. V dropped 4 bases and J dropped 1; count of bases not matched to a gene: 1.

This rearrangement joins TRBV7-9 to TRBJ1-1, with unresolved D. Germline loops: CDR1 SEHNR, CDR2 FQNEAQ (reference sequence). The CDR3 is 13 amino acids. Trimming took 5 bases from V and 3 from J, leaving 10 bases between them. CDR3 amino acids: CASSLNTDTEAFF. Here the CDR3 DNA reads TGTGCCAGCAGCCTCAACACCGACACTGAAGCTTTCTTT.

DNA for the CDR3: TGTGCCAGTAGTCCACAAGGACAGGGGATATTTCAGCCCCAGCATTTT. Encoded protein: CASSPQGQGIFQPQHF. The chain links TRBV19 to TRBJ1-5; 9 nucleotides match TRBD1. V was clipped by 5 bases and J by 6 bases; unmatched bases: 11. CDR3 length: 16 residues. Germline V CDR1 and CDR2: LNHDA, SQIVND (reference sequence).

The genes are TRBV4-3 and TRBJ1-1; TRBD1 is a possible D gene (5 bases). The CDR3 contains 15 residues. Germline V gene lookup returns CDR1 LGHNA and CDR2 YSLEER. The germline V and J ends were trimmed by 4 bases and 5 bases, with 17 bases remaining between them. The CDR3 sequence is CASSLNIAGRTEAFF. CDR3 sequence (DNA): TGCGCCAGCAGCCTAAACATTGCAGGGAGGACTGAAGCTTTCTTT.

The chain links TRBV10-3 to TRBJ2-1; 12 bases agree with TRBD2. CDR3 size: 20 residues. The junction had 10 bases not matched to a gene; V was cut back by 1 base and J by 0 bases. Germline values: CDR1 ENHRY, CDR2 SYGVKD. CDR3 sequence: CAISEWASGGARGSYNEQFF. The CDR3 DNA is TGTGCCATCAGTGAGTGGGCTAGCGGGGGGGCAAGGGGCTCCTACAATGAGCAGTTCTTC.

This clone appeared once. The CDR3 region has the DNA TGTGCCAGCAGCCGGACAGGGGGTCTCACCGGGGAGCTGTTTTTT. Encoded protein: CASSRTGGLTGELFF. The chain links TRBV3-1 (or the pseudogene TRBV3-2) to TRBJ2-2, with 10 bases lining up with TRBD1. Germline V gene sequence: CDR1 LGHDT, CDR2 YNNKEL (reference sequence). This CDR3 region has 15 residues. With V trimmed by 4 bases and J by 4 bases, 3 bases remained unmatched.

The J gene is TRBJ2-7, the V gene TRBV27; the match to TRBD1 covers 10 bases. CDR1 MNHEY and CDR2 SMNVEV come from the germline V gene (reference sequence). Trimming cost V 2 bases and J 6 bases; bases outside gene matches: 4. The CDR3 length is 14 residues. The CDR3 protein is CASSLGTGVTEQYF. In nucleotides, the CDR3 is TGTGCCAGCAGTTTAGGGACAGGGGTAACCGAGCAGTACTTC.

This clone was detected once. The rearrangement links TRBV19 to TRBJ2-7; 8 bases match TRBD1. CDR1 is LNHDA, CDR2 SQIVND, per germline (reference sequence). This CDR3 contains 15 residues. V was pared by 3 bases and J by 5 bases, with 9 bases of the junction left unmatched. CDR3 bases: TGTGCCAGTAGTATCGGACAGGGACGATTCGACGAGCAGTACTTC. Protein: CASSIGQGRFDEQYF. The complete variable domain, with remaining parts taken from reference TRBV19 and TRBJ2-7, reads DGGITQSPKYLFRKEGQNVTLSCEQNLNHDAMYWYRQDPGQGLRLIYYSQIVNDFQKGDIAEGYSVSREKKESFPLTVTSAQKNPTAFYLCASSIGQGRFDEQYFGPGTRLTVT.

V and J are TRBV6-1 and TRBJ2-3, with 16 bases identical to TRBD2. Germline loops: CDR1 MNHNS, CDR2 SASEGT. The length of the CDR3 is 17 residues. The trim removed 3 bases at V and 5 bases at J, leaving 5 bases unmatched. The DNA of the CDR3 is TGTGCCAGCAGTGAGGGACTAGCGGGGGGGATCGTAGATACGCAGTATTTT. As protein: CASSEGLAGGIVDTQYF.

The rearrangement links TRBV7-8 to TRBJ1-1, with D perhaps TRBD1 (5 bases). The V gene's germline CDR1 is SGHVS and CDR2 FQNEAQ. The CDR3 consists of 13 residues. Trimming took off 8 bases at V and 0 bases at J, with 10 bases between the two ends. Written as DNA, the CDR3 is TGTGCCAGCGCAGGGCAGGTGAACACTGAAGCTTTCTTT. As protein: CASAGQVNTEAFF.

The CDR3 coding sequence is TGTGCCAGCAGTCAACTAGCGGGGCCCTACAATGAGCAGTTCTTC. This encodes CASSQLAGPYNEQFF. The chain is built from TRBV6-5 and TRBJ2-1; the match to TRBD2 covers 10 bases. CDR1 MNHEY and CDR2 SVGAGI come from the germline V gene. Trimming took 5 bases from V and 2 from J; bases not matched to a gene: 3. The CDR3 contains 15 residues.

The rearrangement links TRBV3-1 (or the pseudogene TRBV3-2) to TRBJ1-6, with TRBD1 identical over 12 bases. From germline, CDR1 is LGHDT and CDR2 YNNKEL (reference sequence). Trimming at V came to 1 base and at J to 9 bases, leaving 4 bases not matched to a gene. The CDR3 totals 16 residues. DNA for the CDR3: TGTGCCAGCAGCCAAGGGGACAGGGGGCTAGGTTCACCCCTCCACTTT. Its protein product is CASSQGDRGLGSPLHF.